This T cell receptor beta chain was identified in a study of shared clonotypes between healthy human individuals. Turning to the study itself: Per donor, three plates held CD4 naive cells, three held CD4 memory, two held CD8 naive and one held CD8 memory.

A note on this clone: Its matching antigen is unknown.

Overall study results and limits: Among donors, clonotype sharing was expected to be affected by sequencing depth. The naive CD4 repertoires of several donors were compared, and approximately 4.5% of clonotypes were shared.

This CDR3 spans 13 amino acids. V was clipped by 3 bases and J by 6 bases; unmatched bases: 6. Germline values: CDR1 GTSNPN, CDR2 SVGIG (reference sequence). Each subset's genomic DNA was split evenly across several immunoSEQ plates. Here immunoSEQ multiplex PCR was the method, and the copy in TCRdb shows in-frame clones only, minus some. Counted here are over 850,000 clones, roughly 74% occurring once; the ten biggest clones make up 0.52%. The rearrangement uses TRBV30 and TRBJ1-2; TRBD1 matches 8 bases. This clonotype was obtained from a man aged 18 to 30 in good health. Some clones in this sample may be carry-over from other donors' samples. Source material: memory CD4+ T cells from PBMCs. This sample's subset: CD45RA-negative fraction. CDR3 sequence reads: CAWSASGGNGYTF. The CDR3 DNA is TGTGCCTGGAGCGCCTCAGGGGGCAATGGCTACACCTTC.